One sample yielded the 14 T cell receptor beta chains listed below, sequenced in a study of breast tumors, draining lymph nodes, adjacent tissues. Axillary draining lymph nodes of breast cancer patients supplied the node samples. TCRdb re-derived calls from the multiplex PCR reads in MiXCR, one entry per CDR3 protein. The sample includes some 150,000 distinct CDR3 sequences, around 33% of them seen just once. Input material: axillary lymph node tissue. The receptors derive from a female donor with breast cancer. Some clones in this sample may be carry-over from other donors' samples.

This clonotype was seen a handful of times. The CDR3 loop reads CASSPHRPQGETQYF. CDR3 in DNA: TGTGCCAGCAGTCCGCATCGCCCACAGGGAGAGACCCAGTACTTC. The chain links TRBV27 to TRBJ2-5; the D gene is possibly TRBD1 (6 bases). The V gene's germline CDR1 is MNHEY and CDR2 SMNVEV (reference sequence). The CDR3 is 15 residues long. Trimming took off 5 bases at V and 4 bases at J, with 17 bases between the two ends.

This chain joins TRBV29-1 and TRBJ2-2, with 8 bases that match TRBD1. This CDR3 comprises 12 residues. CDR1 SQVTM and CDR2 ANQGSEA come from the germline V gene. Trimming cost V 3 bases and J 11 bases; bases outside gene matches: 5. The CDR3 DNA reads as TGCAGCGTTGAGGCAGGGGGCGGTGAGCTGTTTTTT. Encoded protein: CSVEAGGGELFF.

This clonotype was found many times. This chain connects TRBV20-1 to TRBJ2-7; D is perhaps TRBD2 (5 bases). The CDR3 contains 14 residues. V was trimmed by 0 bases and J by 0 bases, leaving 9 bases between them. The germline V gene has CDR1 DFQATT and CDR2 SNEGSKA (reference sequence). In DNA, the CDR3 is TGCAGTGCTAGAGATACCCGGGGCTCCTACGAGCAGTACTTC. This encodes CSARDTRGSYEQYF.

This clonotype was detected many times. The rearrangement links TRBV20-1 to TRBJ2-2; TRBD2 might be the D (5 bases). Germline V gene data show CDR1 as DFQATT and CDR2 as SNEGSKA (reference sequence). The CDR3 consists of 14 residues. The V and J ends lost 6 bases and 2 bases respectively, with 13 bases between them. For the CDR3, the DNA is TGCAGTGCCCGAGGAGGATACAACACCGGGGAGCTGTTTTTT. Residues: CSARGGYNTGELFF.

This clonotype was observed at least ten times. The chain links TRBV19 to TRBJ2-1; possible D gene TRBD1, 6 bases. Germline V gene sequence: CDR1 LNHDA, CDR2 SQIVND (reference sequence). V was pared by 7 bases and J by 5 bases, with 21 bases between. CDR3 length: 16 amino acids. CDR3 DNA: TGTGCCAGTAAATGGGGGCTAACACAGCCCGACAATGAGCAGTTCTTC. Encoded protein: CASKWGLTQPDNEQFF.

As for this clonotype: The limits of the CDR3 on the DNA are not certain, so only TCRdb's listed CDR3 is given. This chain connects TRBV2 to TRBJ1-4. Ends included, the CDR3 has 22 residues. Per the germline V gene, CDR1 is SNHLY and CDR2 is FYNNEI. This CDR3 is CASSEWGHVKLRAVLRDEKLFF.

This clonotype was counted ten times or more. The V and J genes are TRBV5-5 and TRBJ2-7; D possibly uses TRBD1 or TRBD2 (6 bases each). V gave up 0 bases and J gave up 2 bases, with 9 bases separating them. The CDR3 length is 14 residues. Germline CDR1 is SGHKS and CDR2 is YYEKEE (reference sequence). The CDR3 DNA is TGTGCCAGCAGCTTGGACAGGGAGGCCTACGAGCAGTACTTC. Residues: CASSLDREAYEQYF.

A word on this clonotype: The conserved phenylalanine or tryptophan normally closing the CDR3 is absent here, so this likely arose from a read error. This sequence joins TRBV7-2 and TRBJ2-5; D unresolved. V was pared by 1 base and J by 5 bases, with 11 bases between. Per germline, CDR1 SGHTA and CDR2 FQGNSA. The CDR3 has 14 residues. The CDR3 DNA sequence: TGTGCCAGCAGCTTAGGGCGTTCCCCCGAGACCCAGTACCAC. As protein: CASSLGRSPETQYH.

This clonotype was found many times. The chain joins TRBV6-1 to TRBJ2-7; 7 positions agree with TRBD2. J was trimmed by 4 bases and V by 3 bases; bases with no gene match: 9. CDR3 length: 15 residues. Looked up from germline, CDR1 is MNHNS and CDR2 is SASEGT. The CDR3 bases are TGTGCCAGCAGTGACGCTAGCGGACCCCCTTACGAGCAGTACTTC. Encoded protein: CASSDASGPPYEQYF.

This clonotype was seen repeatedly, ten times or more. The chain has TRBV24-1 and TRBJ2-1, with D hard to call. This CDR3 contains 13 residues. Between the trimmed V and J ends, which lost 4 bases and 5 bases, there was a span of 8 bases. Germline-derived CDR1 and CDR2 are KGHDR and SFDVKD. Written as DNA, the CDR3 is TGTGCCACCAGTGAGGGCAGCGACAATGAGCAGTTCTTC. This gives the protein CATSEGSDNEQFF.

Concerning this clonotype itself: A read error may explain this, as a much larger clone is one base away. The V gene is TRBV9, the J gene TRBJ2-7, with 12 nucleotides matching TRBD2. The CDR3 has 17 amino acids. Germline CDR1 SGDLS, CDR2 YYNGEE. V lost 0 bases to trimming and J lost 6 bases; unmatched junction nucleotides: 10. The CDR3 loop reads CASSVGPSGRETSEQYF. CDR3 DNA: TGTGCCAGCAGCGTAGGTCCTAGCGGGAGGGAAACCTCCGAGCAGTACTTC.

This clonotype was seen a handful of times. A much more abundant neighbour one base away suggests this may be a read error. The chain couples TRBV9 to TRBJ2-7, with D unresolved. Germline values: CDR1 SGDLS, CDR2 YYNGEE. This CDR3 has 14 residues. This CDR3 reads CASSVGTSVYEQSF. Here the CDR3 DNA reads TGTGCCAGCAGCGTAGGGACGAGTGTGTACGAGCAGTCCTTC.

This chain connects TRBV16 to TRBJ1-1; no clear D. The germline V and J ends were trimmed by 4 bases and 9 bases, with 15 bases remaining between them. Per germline, CDR1 KGHSY and CDR2 FQNENV. The CDR3 consists of 13 residues. CDR3 coding DNA: TGTGCCAGCAGCCTATTTCCCGACAATCAAGCTTTCTTT. Translating gives CASSLFPDNQAFF.

The chain carries TRBV11-2 and TRBJ2-5; a weak D match, TRBD2 (6 bases). Deletions cut 5 bases from V and 4 bases from J, with 14 bases between. The CDR3 has 14 residues. Looked up from germline, CDR1 is SGHAT and CDR2 is FQNNGV. The CDR3 DNA follows: TGTGCCAGCAGCAAGCCCGGGAGAGGAGAGACCCAGTACTTC. This sequence encodes CASSKPGRGETQYF.